This TCR beta chain is from a study of beta chain features in type 1 diabetes. This clone was seen a handful of times. What it recognizes is unknown. Study-wide findings and caveats: Among patients with Type 1 diabetes, TCRB CDR3s were moderately but significantly shorter in every one of the four CD4+ subsets.

The germline gives CDR1 LGHNA, CDR2 YSLEER. Trimming cost V 1 base and J 7 bases; bases outside gene matches: 8. The CDR3 runs 17 residues. Sampling consisted of one heparinised blood draw per donor, averaging about 116 mL. Via CD45RO/CCR7/CD25/CD127/CD95/CD27, cells of the CD4+ naive, central memory, regulatory and stem cell-like memory subsets were sorted. The study reverse transcribed the entire isolated RNA, so it sequenced expressed TCRB transcripts. Naive, central memory and regulatory T cell samples produced a mean of about 3.4 million reads. Some clones are missing from TCRdb's copy, which holds only in-frame ones; the method was immunoSEQ multiplex PCR. The repertoire holds about 190,000 clones, with less than 10% as singletons.

The sequenced sample consisted of central memory CD4+ T cells from blood. V usage is TRBV4-3 and J usage is TRBJ2-1, with 12 bases aligning to TRBD2. The TCR comes from a man aged 18 to 30 with type 1 diabetes. The CDR3 sequence is CASSQGFLAGGQNEQFF. The CDR3 region has the DNA TGCGCCAGCAGCCAAGGTTTTCTAGCGGGGGGGCAAAATGAGCAGTTCTTC.